This T cell receptor (beta chain) is from a study of T cells in Graves' hyperthyroidism and ophthalmopathy. Germline V gene data show CDR1 as SGHTA and CDR2 as FQGNSA. Trimming cost V 1 base and J 5 bases, with 12 bases left between them. The CDR3 extends over 14 amino acids. This clonotype was observed at least ten times. There were TCR beta CDR3 regions amplified from RNA transcripts. The TCR CDR3 first-round RT-PCR relied on the HTBI primer set. TCRdb reprocessed the multiplex PCR reads with MiXCR, giving one entry per CDR3 protein. The data hold roughly 840,000 distinct CDR3 sequences, with around 39% observed a single time.

The genes are TRBV7-2 and TRBJ2-7, with D tentatively TRBD2 (6 bases). This sequence was found in a young man with Graves' hyperthyroidism. The specimen sequenced was blood. The CDR3 nucleotides read TGTGCCAGCAGCTTAGTGGGCGGGACGAACGAGCAGTACTTC. Translating it yields CASSLVGGTNEQYF.